In its sample, the clone carrying this TCR beta chain was seen a few times. Its antigen remains unknown. These data are taken from a study of radiotherapy plus CTLA-4 blockade in lung cancer. The study, taken as a whole, reports: Best predicting response, reportedly, were early blood T cell clone dynamics, with interferon-beta. Once radiotherapy plus ipilimumab had been given, TCR clones derived from tumor expanded in blood.

Libraries were prepared by immunoSEQ multiplex PCR; TCRdb keeps only in-frame clonotypes and omits some of them. The table lists about 55,000 clones, approximately 84% of them singletons. V lost 3 bases and J 4 bases, leaving 15 bases between the germline ends. CDR1 and CDR2 from the germline V gene are SNHLY and FYNNEI. CDR3 length: 15 residues. Chemo-refractory metastatic non-small-cell lung cancer patients were treated with focal radiation plus CTLA-4 blockade with ipilimumab. This receptor was taken from a human donor with non-small cell lung cancer whose response to radiotherapy plus ipilimumab could not be evaluated. The V call is TRBV2, the J call TRBJ1-1, with a possible D match to TRBD1 (6 bases). The sequencing here drew on peripheral blood, taken from a patient treated with radiotherapy plus ipilimumab. The CDR3 DNA reads TGTGCCAGCAGTGAGTCCTACCTAGGGGGCACTGAAGCTTTCTTT. Amino acid sequence: CASSESYLGGTEAFF. The complete variable domain, with remaining parts taken from reference TRBV2 and TRBJ1-1, reads EPEVTQTPSHQVTQMGQEVILRCVPISNHLYFYWYRQILGQKVEFLVSFYNNEISEKSEIFDDQFSVERPDGSNFTLKIRSTKLEDSAMYFCASSESYLGGTEAFFGQGTRLTVV.